The sequence of this T cell receptor (beta chain) was determined in a study of shared clonotypes between healthy human individuals (TCRdb year 2020). Background on the whole study: Two women and a few men aged 18 to 49 years were included in the cohort. Per donor, three plates each were used for CD4 naive and CD4 memory, two for CD8 naive, and one for CD8 memory. To estimate repertoire size and how much clonotypes are shared between individuals, the study performed deep sequencing of blood TCR repertoires from 4 to 6 healthy adults. To increase sequencing depth and limit assay-specific biases, TCR repertoire library preparation and sequencing were carried out by different laboratories using diverse techniques. Per donor, leukapheresis produced somewhere between about 0.94 and 9 billion PBMCs. What the work shows at the level of the full study, not this receptor alone: Incomplete sequencing was indicated by rarefaction of sorted-subset datasets, despite the large sequencing depth. When a handful of donors were compared, the shared fraction of clonotypes was about 5% for naive CD4, less than 4% for naive CD8, 2.3% for memory CD4, and 0.4% for memory CD8. Compared with non-shared clonotypes, clonotypes shared by all four sorted-subset donors had higher generation probabilities. Naive subsets generally had larger estimated clonotype richness than memory subsets did. Pairwise subsampling led to the expectation that sequencing depth would affect the degree of clonotype sharing among donors. Sampling was restricted to blood, and TCR repertoires in tissues likely differ from the TCR repertoires found in blood. The genetic and exposure-history diversity represented was limited by the small number of donors.

Using the deep immunoSEQ assay, multiplex PCR amplified TCR CDR3 regions from genomic DNA. For each cell subset, the extracted genomic DNA was distributed evenly across all wells of several immunoSEQ 96-well plates, and each plate served as one replicate. For sorted subsets, each replicate PCR was loaded with approximately 0.2 ug genomic DNA, equivalent to approximately 27,000 T cell genomes. The purified libraries were quantified using a Qubit 3.0 fluorometer, sized with a Bioanalyzer 2100, and then quantified again using the KAPA Library Quantification kit. A separate single-read 150-cycle Illumina NextSeq 550 flow cell was used to sequence each immunoSEQ 96-well plate. The original methods were these. Because only junctional sequences without quality scores were contained in the immunoSEQ output, filtering matching that applied to full-length reads could not be performed. To assign V/J genes and CDR3, sequences were annotated against IMGT germline references using PyIR, a Python wrapper for IgBLAST v1.9. Reads with weak V/J assignments (E-value above 1e-6), missing CDR3, stop codons, out-of-frame junctions, or ambiguous translated residues were removed. V3J clonotypes were defined by identical inferred V gene, J gene, and CDR3 amino acid sequence. Percentage overlap between repertoires was computed as shared unique clonotypes divided by the size of the smaller repertoire. Richness of each repertoire was evaluated using RTK rarefaction, the Chao1 estimator, and Recon v2.1 estimates of unobserved clonotypes. Generation probabilities for all TCRbeta clonotypes obtained by the gDNA method from several donors were computed using OLGA. Held by TCRdb, this immuneACCESS table contains in-frame sequences only and omits some clones. Under half of the omission traces to an unresolved V gene where checked; the cause of the rest is unknown. The D gene and trimming were derived from the DNA, and the V and J assignments and clone size from that table. This sample comprises around 88,000 clones, roughly two thirds of them detected only once. Around 41% of the sample is taken by the ten largest.

The CDR3 holds 14 amino acids from the cysteine to the phenylalanine. This entry keeps only the CDR3 DNA: 42 bases, framed from base 1. Based on the germline V gene, the CDR1 and CDR2 sequences are LGHNA and YNFKEQ. V and J are trimmed by 5 bases and 4 bases, and the gene matches miss 7 bases of the junction. Healthy HIV-negative adults with no recently reported acute infections or vaccinations were included as donors. Only Caucasian adults living in Nashville, Tennessee, USA were represented among the donors. CD8 memory samples were composed of magnetically selected CD45RO+ cells combined with CCR7-negative CD45RA+ effector memory (TemRA) cells. Blood was obtained by leukapheresis, after which PBMCs were separated by Ficoll-Histopaque density gradient centrifugation and cryopreserved in liquid nitrogen vapor phase. Purity and quantity of every magnetically sorted T cell population were checked by analytical flow cytometry. Genomic DNA was isolated from every sorted fraction and measured by UV absorbance on a Nanodrop 2000c.

With regard to this clone: Its antigen target is currently unknown. The input lacks base qualities; no much larger clone sits a single base away.

The chain was built from TRBV4-2 and TRBJ2-7, with 8 bases matching TRBD2. Sequences were obtained from memory CD8+ T cells sorted from blood. The sample's cell subset or site label is to be understood as: CD45RO+ cells pooled with CCR7-negative TemRA cells. This clonotype originated in a man aged 25 to 40 in good health. The CDR3 region reads CASSLEGLGYEQYF. The nucleotide sequence is given as TGTGCCAGCAGCTTGGAGGGACTAGGGTACGAGCAGTACTTC.